This T cell receptor (beta chain) was identified during a study of PD-1 blockade in classical Hodgkin lymphoma. Study results and caveats: Diminished baseline TCR diversity has been reported in newly diagnosed patients relative to healthy donors. CD4+ TCR diversity, unlike CD8+, rose significantly by C4D1.

The time point: cycle 4 day 1 (C4D1), after five to seven weeks of nivolumab. Every one of the patients relapsed after autologous stem cell transplantation (brentuximab vedotin exposure was variable). V lost 1 base and J lost 11, with 6 bases in between. The CDR3 length is 11 residues. The germline V gene has CDR1 LNHDA and CDR2 SQIVND (reference sequence). As for this clone: Its antigen is unknown.

Profiled with immunoSEQ multiplex PCR; TCRdb holds only in-frame clones, not every one. Here the sample spans around 46,000 clones, around 87% being singletons. This TCR was recovered from a human donor with classical Hodgkin lymphoma. The sample in question was peripheral blood mononuclear cells (PBMCs), obtained before the fourth cycle of nivolumab. V is TRBV19 and J is TRBJ2-1; D call uncertain. In nucleotides, the CDR3 is TGTGCCAGTAGTATAGGGGTACAGCAGTTCTTC. Its translation: CASSIGVQQFF.